One and the same sample provided the 30 T cell receptor beta chains below, sequenced in a study of spatial heterogeneity in lung cancer. Their specific antigens are unknown. Time point of the sample: sample taken at primary tumor resection. A single record per CDR3 protein comes from TCRdb applying MiXCR to the 5' RACE reads. The repertoire has 1,300 or so distinct CDR3 sequences, more than 15% of them found once; the top ten carry approximately 36%. Study-wide findings and caveats: How many expanded intratumoral alpha and beta TCRs were present tracked the tumor mutation count, which was a count of nonsynonymous mutations.

The sequencing here drew on lung tumor tissue, taken at surgery. These receptors all come from a male donor with early-stage non-small cell lung cancer.

This clonotype is deemed medium-sized. With the library built for alpha chains, this beta chain is off target and its frequency is not meaningful. The chain employs TRBV7-3 and TRBJ1-1; TRBD1 is a possible D gene (6 bases). The CDR3 totals 14 residues. Between the trimmed V and J ends, which lost 6 bases and 1 base, there was a span of 12 bases. Germline V gene lookup returns CDR1 SGHTA and CDR2 FQGTGA. CDR3 residues: CASSLGHSNTEAFF. CDR3 sequence (DNA): TGTGCCAGCAGTTTGGGACACTCGAACACTGAAGCTTTCTTT.

In its sample, this clonotype is medium-sized (0.01 to 0.1%). With the library built for alpha chains, this beta chain is off target and its frequency is not meaningful. The genes are TRBV28 and TRBJ2-1; 10 positions agree with TRBD1. Germline lookup yields CDR1 MDHEN and CDR2 SYDVKM. J lost 7 bases, V lost 6 bases, and 9 bases had no gene match. The CDR3 totals 15 residues. The CDR3 protein is CASSVPGQGYNEQFF. The CDR3, as DNA: TGTGCCAGCAGCGTACCGGGACAGGGGTATAATGAGCAGTTCTTC.

In its sample, this clonotype is medium-sized (0.01 to 0.1%). The library was built for alpha chains, so this beta chain is an off-target read and its size means little. J is TRBJ2-7 and V is TRBV3-1; D unclear. The germline gives CDR1 LGHDT, CDR2 YNNKEL (reference sequence). CDR3 size: 14 residues. The germline V and J ends were trimmed by 5 bases and 2 bases, with 13 bases remaining between them. In DNA form, the CDR3 reads TGTGCCAGCAGCAGGACGGGCTCAACCTACGAGCAGTACGTC. Its translation is CASSRTGSTYEQYV.

By share, this clonotype ranks as medium-sized. Found in a library prepared for alpha chains, this beta chain is an off-target read, and its abundance has little meaning. J is TRBJ1-1 and V is TRBV14, with D possibly matching TRBD1 (5 bases). Trimming took off 1 base at V and 1 base at J, with 16 bases between the two ends. Germline CDR1 and CDR2: SGHDN and FVKESK. The CDR3 is 17 residues long. Here the CDR3 DNA reads TGTGCCAGCAGCCAAGTGGGCCGCGGGGCGCAGAACACTGAAGCTTTCTTT. Translation gives CASSQVGRGAQNTEAFF.

This clonotype was recorded many times. In a library made to pick up alpha chains, this beta chain is a stray read with a size that means little. The V and J genes are TRBV5-1 and TRBJ2-7, with D hard to call. The CDR3 extends over 14 amino acids. Germline V gives CDR1 SGHRS, CDR2 YFSETQ. Trimming shortened V by 0 bases and J by 3 bases, and 10 bases separated the two germline ends. The CDR3 region has the DNA TGCGCCAGCAGCTTGGACGGAAGTTACTACGAGCAGTACTTC. Translation: CASSLDGSYYEQYF.

By share, this clonotype counts as medium-sized. This beta chain is a stray sequence in a library constructed for alpha chains; its clone size is not meaningful. The J gene is TRBJ2-3, the V gene TRBV25-1, with 10 bases identical to TRBD2. With 5 bases clipped from V and 4 bases from J, the junction kept 3 bases outside the gene matches. Germline-derived CDR1 and CDR2 are MGHDK and SYGVNS. This CDR3 spans 14 amino acids. The CDR3 protein is CASSYGTSADTQYF. CDR3 sequence (DNA): TGTGCCAGCAGTTACGGGACTAGCGCAGATACGCAGTATTTT.

This clonotype is categorized as medium-sized. In a library made to pick up alpha chains, this beta chain is a stray read with a size that means little. This sequence joins TRBV7-2 and TRBJ1-2; tentatively, D is TRBD1 (5 bases). Germline assignment: CDR1 SGHTA and CDR2 FQGNSA. This CDR3 is built from 13 residues. Deletions cut 4 bases from V and 7 bases from J, with 13 bases between. The CDR3 loop is CASSSDGRGGYTF. In nucleotides, the CDR3 is TGTGCCAGCAGCTCAGATGGGAGGGGTGGCTACACCTTC.

About this clonotype: This beta chain is a stray read from a library made for alpha chains; its abundance is not meaningful. The genes are TRBV14 and TRBJ2-7, with a tentative D call TRBD1 (5 bases). The CDR3 is made up of 13 amino acids. CDR1 is SGHDN and CDR2 is FVKESK in the germline V gene. V was trimmed by 3 bases and J by 3 bases, leaving 9 bases between them. DNA for the CDR3: TGTGCCAGCAGCCAGGGCAGGGACTACGAGCAGTACTTC. Its protein product is CASSQGRDYEQYF.

This clonotype is medium-sized. The library was designed around alpha chains, so this beta chain is a stray read whose abundance carries little weight. The V gene is TRBV7-9, the J gene TRBJ2-6; TRBD2 matches 13 bases. The CDR3 has 19 residues. The V segment lost 1 base and the J segment 0 bases; nucleotides outside the gene matches: 3. Per the germline V gene, CDR1 is SEHNR and CDR2 is FQNEAQ (reference sequence). CDR3 DNA: TGTGCCAGCAGCTTAGTGGGACTAGCGGGGTCCTCTGGGGCCAACGTCCTGACTTTC. This translates into CASSLVGLAGSSGANVLTF. The whole variable domain, remainder taken from reference TRBV7-9 and TRBJ2-6, is DTGVSQNPRHKITKRGQNVTFRCDPISEHNRLYWYRQTLGQGPEFLTYFQNEAQLEKSRLLSDRFSAERPKGSFSTLEIQRTEQGDSAMYLCASSLVGLAGSSGANVLTFGAGSRLTVL.

This clonotype qualifies as medium-sized (0.01 to 0.1%). This beta chain turned up in a library designed for alpha chains; as an off-target read, its abundance says little. The CDR3 sequence: CSAGGTGGFLGETQYF. The DNA for the CDR3 is TGCAGTGCTGGCGGGACAGGGGGCTTCTTGGGAGAGACCCAGTACTTC. The chain links TRBV20-1 to TRBJ2-5, with 12 bases aligning to TRBD1. The CDR3 has 16 amino acids. Trimming took 5 bases from V and 4 from J; bases not matched to a gene: 11. CDR1 and CDR2 from the germline V gene are DFQATT and SNEGSKA (reference sequence).

Judged by abundance, this clonotype is medium-sized. For a library built for alpha chains, this beta chain is a stray read; little rests on its size. This chain uses TRBV9 with TRBJ2-3; weak D call: TRBD1 (5 bases). The CDR3 is made up of 16 amino acids. V was clipped by 3 bases and J by 0 bases, with 14 bases between them. Germline V lookup: CDR1 SGDLS, CDR2 YYNGEE. As DNA, the CDR3 is TGTGCCAGCAGCGAGTACGACAGTCCTAGCACAGATACGCAGTATTTT. Translation gives CASSEYDSPSTDTQYF.

This clonotype is judged medium-sized. This beta chain is a stray read from a library made for alpha chains; its abundance is not meaningful. V gene TRBV6-2 or TRBV6-3 combines with J gene TRBJ2-3; 8 bases agree with TRBD2. CDR3 length: 15 residues. V was pared by 6 bases and J by 11 bases, with 16 bases of the junction left unmatched. The germline CDR1 and CDR2 sequences are MNHEY and SVGEGT. The CDR3 DNA is TGTGCCAGCAGCAGGAACACCCGGGGGGGGAGCGTGCAGTATTTT. Translation gives CASSRNTRGGSVQYF.

This clonotype is labeled medium-sized. This beta chain appears as a stray read in a library generated for alpha chains; its size is not informative. The rearrangement joins TRBV7-9 to TRBJ1-5; 7 nucleotides agree with TRBD1. This CDR3 is 15 amino acids long. Germline-derived CDR1 and CDR2 are SEHNR and FQNEAQ (reference sequence). V trimming: 4 bases; J trimming: 5 bases; junction bases outside the gene matches: 8. CDR3 loop: CASSSRTGRDQPQHF. The CDR3 region has the DNA TGTGCCAGCAGCTCGAGGACAGGTCGGGATCAGCCCCAGCATTTT.

Within the sample, this clonotype is large. Being off target in a library aimed at alpha chains, this beta chain has a size of little meaning. This CDR3 reads CSANSGSRNTQYF. The CDR3 region has the DNA TGCAGTGCTAACAGCGGGAGCAGAAATACGCAGTATTTT. This chain uses TRBV20-1 with TRBJ2-3, with 8 bases matching TRBD2. This CDR3 has 13 amino acids. CDR1 is DFQATT, CDR2 SNEGSKA, per germline (reference sequence). V lost 4 bases to trimming and J lost 7 bases; unmatched junction nucleotides: 7.

Relative to its sample, this clonotype is medium-sized. As an off-target read in a library built for alpha chains, this beta chain has a frequency of little significance. The chain recombines TRBV12-3 or TRBV12-4 with TRBJ2-1, with 8 nucleotides matching TRBD2. Trimming took 4 bases from V and 0 from J; bases not matched to a gene: 8. CDR3 size: 17 residues. CDR3 loop: CASSSPPGTSSYNEQFF. DNA for the CDR3: TGTGCCAGCAGTTCCCCTCCGGGGACTAGCTCCTACAATGAGCAGTTCTTC.

This clonotype is labeled large (0.1 to 1%). This beta chain is an off-target read within a library intended for alpha chains, so its frequency means little. The CDR3, as DNA: TGTGCCAGCAGCTTAGGTCCCAGCCAAGAGACCCAGTACTTC. Its translation is CASSLGPSQETQYF. This chain uses TRBV7-6 with TRBJ2-5; D ambiguous. This CDR3 has 14 residues. Trimming shortened V by 1 base and J by 1 base, and 7 bases separated the two germline ends. Germline V gives CDR1 SGHVS, CDR2 FNYEAQ.

Within the sample, this clonotype is medium-sized. This beta chain is a stray read from a library made for alpha chains; its abundance is not meaningful. This chain uses TRBV7-3 with TRBJ2-1; tentatively, D is TRBD2 (5 bases). The germline CDR1 and CDR2 sequences are SGHTA and FQGTGA. CDR3 size: 13 residues. With 0 bases removed from V and 9 bases from J, the gap between germline ends came to 9 bases. CDR3 bases: TGTGCCAGCAGCTTAACGGGTCGGGGTGAGCAGTTCTTC. It codes for CASSLTGRGEQFF.

As regards this clonotype: This beta chain is off target for a library built for alpha chains, so its abundance means little. The V and J genes are TRBV30 and TRBJ2-5; D possibly corresponds to TRBD2 (5 bases). V lost 2 bases, J lost 3 bases, and 10 bases lay in between. Germline values: CDR1 GTSNPN, CDR2 SVGIG (reference sequence). CDR3 length: 13 amino acids. The CDR3 is CAWSPDSKETQYF. In DNA, the CDR3 is TGTGCCTGGAGTCCGGACTCGAAAGAGACCCAGTACTTC.

In this sample, this clonotype turned up a few times. The size of this beta chain means little, since it is a stray read in a library made for alpha chains. V gene TRBV7-6 combines with J gene TRBJ2-5, with D tentatively TRBD2 (6 bases). Trimming took 1 base from V and 5 from J, leaving 14 bases between them. This CDR3 has 15 amino acids. The germline gives CDR1 SGHVS, CDR2 FNYEAQ. The CDR3 coding sequence is TGTGCCAGCAGCTTAGGAGGGTCCGGAGGGGAGACCCAGTACTTC. Translation gives CASSLGGSGGETQYF.

Within the sample, this clonotype is large. Found in a library prepared for alpha chains, this beta chain is an off-target read, and its abundance has little meaning. The chain links TRBV12-3 or TRBV12-4 to TRBJ1-1; a weak D match, TRBD1 (5 bases). CDR3 length equals 14 residues. The V and J ends lost 7 bases and 2 bases respectively, with 14 bases between them. The DNA for the CDR3 is TGTGCCAGCACCAACGGACATTCAAACACTGAAGCTTTCTTT. It yields the protein CASTNGHSNTEAFF.

By share, this clonotype ranks as medium-sized. The size of this beta chain means little, since it is a stray read in a library made for alpha chains. The CDR3 protein is CSARGPPRVTGVGIVNTEAFF. The CDR3 DNA sequence: TGCAGTGCTAGAGGCCCCCCCAGGGTGACAGGGGTAGGGATTGTGAACACTGAAGCTTTCTTT. This chain uses TRBV20-1 with TRBJ1-1; TRBD1 aligns across 8 bases. After removal of 1 base from V and 0 bases from J, the junction contained 22 bases not matched to a gene. The CDR3 loop spans 21 amino acids. The germline gives CDR1 DFQATT, CDR2 SNEGSKA (reference sequence).

In this sample, this clonotype turned up a few times. Within a library made for alpha chains, this beta chain is off target, and its count is uninformative. The chain carries TRBV7-2 and TRBJ2-5; TRBD1 matches 8 bases. The CDR3 is 14 residues long. The germline gives CDR1 SGHTA, CDR2 FQGNSA. The V segment lost 3 bases and the J segment 5 bases; nucleotides outside the gene matches: 5. Here the CDR3 DNA reads TGTGCCAGCAGCTTGGACAGGGCCCGGGAGACCCAGTACTTC. Residues: CASSLDRARETQYF.

By frequency in the sample, this clonotype is hyperexpanded (1% or more). This beta chain appears as a stray read in a library generated for alpha chains; its size is not informative. This chain connects TRBV6-2 or TRBV6-3 to TRBJ1-5; no clear D gene. CDR1 is MNHEY, CDR2 SVGEGT, per germline. V shed 2 bases and J shed 0 bases, with 23 bases lying between them. The CDR3 is 20 residues long. DNA of the CDR3: TGTGCCAGCAGTTACCTTCGGTCGGAGGACTCAGCTTATAGCAATCAGCCCCAGCATTTT. Its protein product is CASSYLRSEDSAYSNQPQHF.

This clonotype is deemed medium-sized. This beta chain appears as a stray read in a library generated for alpha chains; its size is not informative. The chain combines TRBV2 with TRBJ1-2; D call uncertain. The germline CDR1 and CDR2 sequences are SNHLY and FYNNEI. V was pared by 9 bases and J by 1 base, with 6 bases between. The CDR3 contains 11 residues. The DNA for the CDR3 is TGTGCCAGAGTGGATAACTATGGCTACACCTTC. Protein sequence: CARVDNYGYTF.

This clonotype rates as large. This beta chain lies outside the target of a library built for alpha chains; its clone size means little. The chain combines TRBV7-2 with TRBJ2-3; D might be TRBD2 (5 bases). This CDR3 is built from 16 residues. Germline lookup yields CDR1 SGHTA and CDR2 FQGNSA. V gave up 1 base and J gave up 4 bases, with 15 bases separating them. The CDR3 here is CASSLEGGAVPDTQYF. The CDR3 DNA reads TGTGCCAGCAGCTTAGAAGGTGGAGCGGTGCCAGATACGCAGTATTTT.

This clonotype qualifies as medium-sized. This beta chain turned up in a library designed for alpha chains; as an off-target read, its abundance says little. The genes are TRBV5-1 and TRBJ2-3, with TRBD2 identical over 13 bases. CDR1 SGHRS and CDR2 YFSETQ come from the germline V gene. With V trimmed by 3 bases and J by 4 bases, 8 bases remained unmatched. The CDR3 runs 17 residues. CDR3 nucleotide sequence: TGCGCCAGCAGCTCAGGACTAGCGGGAGTTAGGTCAGATACGCAGTATTTT. This codes for CASSSGLAGVRSDTQYF.

This clonotype is classed as medium-sized. A library prepared for alpha chains yielded this beta chain as an off-target read; its size is of little meaning. The rearrangement joins TRBV5-1 to TRBJ1-1; D perhaps matches TRBD1 (5 bases). The germline V and J ends were trimmed by 4 bases and 4 bases, with 17 bases remaining between them. The CDR3 loop spans 15 amino acids. The germline V gene has CDR1 SGHRS and CDR2 YFSETQ. The CDR3, as DNA: TGCGCCAGCAGCCTGGGGGGAGGGGAAGGCACTGAAGCTTTCTTT. Translation: CASSLGGGEGTEAFF.

Relative to its sample, this clonotype is large (0.1 to 1%). The library was designed around alpha chains, so this beta chain is a stray read whose abundance carries little weight. The CDR3, as DNA: TGCGCCAGCAGCTGGGACGGAGCTAACTATGGCTACACCTTC. Residues: CASSWDGANYGYTF. The chain joins TRBV5-1 to TRBJ1-2; a possible D gene is TRBD1 (5 bases). Trimming removed 3 bases at V and 0 bases at J, with 9 bases between. Germline assignment: CDR1 SGHRS and CDR2 YFSETQ. This CDR3 comprises 14 residues.

This clonotype is medium-sized in the sample. Little can be read into the size of this beta chain, an off-target read in a library designed for alpha chains. The chain joins TRBV20-1 to TRBJ2-3; no clear D gene. Germline-derived CDR1 and CDR2 are DFQATT and SNEGSKA (reference sequence). With 3 bases removed from V and 2 bases from J, the gap between germline ends came to 9 bases. CDR3 length equals 13 residues. In DNA, the CDR3 is TGCAGTGCTAGCGTTCCTCCCACAGATACGCAGTATTTT. This translates into CSASVPPTDTQYF.

A word on this clonotype: This beta chain represents an off-target read in a library built for alpha chains; its size is of limited meaning. The V gene is TRBV7-3, the J gene TRBJ1-5; 8 bases match TRBD1. V lost 3 bases, J lost 11 bases, and 15 bases stayed unmatched. The CDR3 loop spans 16 amino acids. Germline V gene sequence: CDR1 SGHTA, CDR2 FQGTGA. CDR3 sequence reads: CASSFTPGQANVTQHF. DNA for the CDR3: TGTGCCAGCAGCTTTACCCCGGGACAGGCCAACGTAACCCAGCATTTT.